These T cell receptor beta chains were read from a single sample in a study of T cell responses to AZD1222 COVID-19 vaccine. Method: immunoSEQ multiplex PCR; TCRdb's copy keeps in-frame clones and lacks some. Seen here are around 15,000 clones, about four fifths observed once, and the top ten hold around 40%. The sequences come from peripheral blood, collected 28 days after the second AZD1222 dose. These receptors were obtained from an adult who received the AZD1222 COVID-19 vaccine. CDR3s include the opening cysteine and the closing phenylalanine or tryptophan. The D gene is left open where the match is weak. Clone size is shown for a subset of rows, as once, few, many or a class of expanded clone.

TGTGCCAGTAGTATCTACGGGGGAGGTCAGCCCCAGCATTTT,CASSIYGGGQPQHF,-,14,TRBV19,TRBJ1-5,-
TGTGCCAGCGGTACAGCGGGAGACTCCTACAATGAGCAGTTCTTC,CASGTAGDSYNEQFF,TRBD2,15,TRBV27,TRBJ2-1,-
TGTGCCAGCAGTTTAGGAGGAGACACTGAAGCTTTCTTT,CASSLGGDTEAFF,-,13,TRBV27,TRBJ1-1,-
TGTGCCAGCAGCTTAGGACTATTAGGCGAGCAGTACTTC,CASSLGLLGEQYF,-,13,TRBV7-8,TRBJ2-7,-
TGTGCCAGCAGTTTACGGGGGATTACGATCCAAGAGACCCAGTACTTC,CASSLRGITIQETQYF,-,16,TRBV28,TRBJ2-5,-
TGTGCCAGCAGTTCGACAGGGAACACTGAAGCTTTCTTT,CASSSTGNTEAFF,-,13,TRBV6-5,TRBJ1-1,-
TGTGCCAGCAGCCCCCTCCCTGGGGCCAACGTCCTGACTTTC,CASSPLPGANVLTF,-,14,TRBV28,TRBJ2-6,-
TGTGCCAGCAGTTTACAAACCTACGAGCAGTACTTC,CASSLQTYEQYF,-,12,TRBV28,TRBJ2-7,-
TGTGCCAGCAGTGAAGGGAGGGCACACACAGATACGCAGTATTTT,CASSEGRAHTDTQYF,-,15,TRBV6-1,TRBJ2-3,-
TGTGCCAGCAGCTTAAATGAGGCCAATGAGCAGTTCTTC,CASSLNEANEQFF,-,13,TRBV7-3,TRBJ2-1,-
TGTGCCTGGAGTAGGACAGGGAATCAGCCCCAGCATTTT,CAWSRTGNQPQHF,TRBD1,13,TRBV30,TRBJ1-5,-
TGTGCCATAACCAGGGGGGGGACAGATACGCAGTATTTT,CAITRGGTDTQYF,-,13,TRBV6-5,TRBJ2-3,-
TGTGCCAGCAGTGGGACAGGGGGCCAGGGAAACATTCAGTACTTC,CASSGTGGQGNIQYF,TRBD1,15,TRBV2,TRBJ2-4,few
TGTGCCAGCAGTTCGGGACAGCGGAATCAGCCCCAGCATTTT,CASSSGQRNQPQHF,TRBD1,14,TRBV28,TRBJ1-5,once
TGTGCCAGTAGTATAGCGGCGGCGGGGGGCTCCGGAGATACGCAGTATTTT,CASSIAAAGGSGDTQYF,TRBD2,17,TRBV19,TRBJ2-3,-
TGTGCCAGCGGAAAGGAACGGGATAGCAATCAGCCCCAGCATTTT,CASGKERDSNQPQHF,-,15,TRBV6-5,TRBJ1-5,once
TGTGCCAGCAGTCCCTCGTATATAGAGTTATCCAGGACAGCTTTCTTT,CASSPSYIELSRTAFF,-,16,TRBV27,TRBJ1-1,-
TGTGCCAGCAGCTTGGACGGACAGGGTAATGATCAGCCCCAGCATTTT,CASSLDGQGNDQPQHF,TRBD1,16,TRBV5-4,TRBJ1-5,-
TGTGCCAGCAGAGCGACAGGGATGAGCTCCTACAATGAGCAGTTCTTC,CASRATGMSSYNEQFF,TRBD1,16,TRBV2,TRBJ2-1,few
TGTGCCAGTAGTATTGGAGACAGGGGGCTTCGCAATGAGCAGTTCTTC,CASSIGDRGLRNEQFF,TRBD1,16,TRBV19,TRBJ2-1,once
TGCGCCAGCAGCTTGGTGGGGGGCACTAATGAAAAACTGTTTTTT,CASSLVGGTNEKLFF,-,15,TRBV5-1,TRBJ1-4,few
TGTGCCAGCAGTTACTCCAGAGGACAGGACCAAGAGACCCAGTACTTC,CASSYSRGQDQETQYF,TRBD1,16,TRBV6-5,TRBJ2-5,-
TGTGCCAGCAGCCCGAGCCGGGTGAGCGGGGGCACCGGGGAGCTGTTTTTT,CASSPSRVSGGTGELFF,TRBD2,17,TRBV7-9,TRBJ2-2,-
TGTGCCTGGAGTCCGCAGGGCAATCAGCCCCAGCATTTT,CAWSPQGNQPQHF,-,13,TRBV30,TRBJ1-5,-
TGTGCCAGCAGTTACCGTCGAGACGGGCACAATCAGCCCCAGCATTTT,CASSYRRDGHNQPQHF,-,16,TRBV6-5,TRBJ1-5,-
TGTGCCAGCAGGACGAACGAAGGACAGCCCCAGCATTTT,CASRTNEGQPQHF,-,13,TRBV6-5,TRBJ1-5,-
TGTGCCAGCAGCTGGGGGACCAATGAGCAGTTCTTC,CASSWGTNEQFF,-,12,TRBV13,TRBJ2-1,-
TGTGCCAGCAGGGACAGGTCCCCGACTATCACTGAAGCTTTCTTT,CASRDRSPTITEAFF,TRBD1,15,TRBV2,TRBJ1-1,-
TGTGCCAGCAGTTCCTCGGGACAGTCTTACTACGAGCAGTACTTC,CASSSSGQSYYEQYF,TRBD1,15,TRBV27,TRBJ2-7,-
TGTGCCAGCGGGCCGGCCGGGGGGTTATCGTTCACTGAAGCTTTCTTT,CASGPAGGLSFTEAFF,-,16,TRBV18,TRBJ1-1,-
TGTGCCAGCAGTCGACAAACAGGGGCAGTCAACTATGGCTACACCTTC,CASSRQTGAVNYGYTF,TRBD1,16,TRBV6-6,TRBJ1-2,-
TGTGCCAGCAGTGAGAGAAGACAGCCAGCTTTCTTT,CASSERRQPAFF,-,12,TRBV2,TRBJ1-1,few
TGCGCCAGCAGCCAAGACGACAGGGCGAGCGAAAAGCAGTTCTTC,CASSQDDRASEKQFF,TRBD1,15,TRBV4-1,TRBJ2-1,-
TGTGCCAGCAGTGAACTTCCGGGAGGGCTCAGATCAGATACGCAGTATTTT,CASSELPGGLRSDTQYF,TRBD2,17,TRBV25-1,TRBJ2-3,-
TGTGCCAGCAGTTTAACGGTTTGGGGACAGGGCCCCCTTACTAACTATGGCTACACCTTC,CASSLTVWGQGPLTNYGYTF,TRBD1,20,TRBV28,TRBJ1-2,once
TGTGCCAGCGACGGGGGGGTATACGAGCAGTACTTC,CASDGGVYEQYF,TRBD2,12,TRBV28,TRBJ2-7,-
TGTGCCAGCAGCCCAGGACAGGGGATTAGGAACGAGCAGTACTTC,CASSPGQGIRNEQYF,TRBD1,15,TRBV7-3,TRBJ2-7,-
TGTGCCAGCAGGGACCTCGGAAGCTCCTACAATGAGCAGTTCTTC,CASRDLGSSYNEQFF,-,15,TRBV6-5,TRBJ2-1,-
TGTGCCAGCAGCCAAGCATCGGGGGGGCAGTCAGATACGCAGTATTTT,CASSQASGGQSDTQYF,TRBD2,16,TRBV3-1/TRBV3-2,TRBJ2-3,-
TGTGCCAGCAGCTTGTCGGGGGCTTACAATCAGCCCCAGCATTTT,CASSLSGAYNQPQHF,-,15,TRBV5-8,TRBJ1-5,-
TGTGCCAGCAGCGTAGACAATTCACCCCTCCACTTT,CASSVDNSPLHF,-,12,TRBV9,TRBJ1-6,-
TGTGCCAGCAGCTCCGCCTCTAGGGCATACAATGAGCAGTTCTTC,CASSSASRAYNEQFF,-,15,TRBV5-6,TRBJ2-1,few
TGTGCCAGCAGCGTAGATCCTCAGAATGAAAAACTGTTTTTT,CASSVDPQNEKLFF,-,14,TRBV9,TRBJ1-4,-
TGTGCCAGCAGCCCCACTCCGGAGAACACCGGGGAGCTGTTTTTT,CASSPTPENTGELFF,-,15,TRBV11-2,TRBJ2-2,-
TGTGCCAGCAGCTTAGCAGGGGGTTACTCCTACGAGCAGTACTTC,CASSLAGGYSYEQYF,-,15,TRBV7-8,TRBJ2-7,-
TGTGCCAGCTCACGGGACGCGCGCTTCTCCTACAATGAGCAGTTCTTC,CASSRDARFSYNEQFF,-,16,TRBV18,TRBJ2-1,-
TGTGCCTGGAGTGTATGGACAGGAGGGTTCACTGAAGCTTTCTTT,CAWSVWTGGFTEAFF,TRBD1,15,TRBV30,TRBJ1-1,-
TGTGCCAGCAGCCCAGGGGGGCCGCGCACCGGGGAGCTGTTTTTT,CASSPGGPRTGELFF,-,15,TRBV3-1/TRBV3-2,TRBJ2-2,-
TGTGCCAGCAGTGAAGATTCCCGTCGTTCCAATGAGCAGTTCTTC,CASSEDSRRSNEQFF,-,15,TRBV2,TRBJ2-1,-
TGCAGCACCAGGGACAGGGACCGCGAGCAGTACTTC,CSTRDRDREQYF,TRBD1,12,TRBV29-1,TRBJ2-7,-
TGTGCCAGCTCACCACGGAGACAGGGCTATTATTCACCCCTCCACTTT,CASSPRRQGYYSPLHF,TRBD1,16,TRBV18,TRBJ1-6,-
TGTGCCAGTACGCTTTTCGCGGGGGCTGGAGAGACCCAGTACTTC,CASTLFAGAGETQYF,-,15,TRBV28,TRBJ2-5,-
TGTGCCAGCAGAAGCAATCCGAGCTCCTACGAGCAGTACTTC,CASRSNPSSYEQYF,-,14,TRBV7-8,TRBJ2-7,-
TGTGCCAGCAGCGTGGGGTTAAACAATGAGCAGTTCTTC,CASSVGLNNEQFF,-,13,TRBV6-5,TRBJ2-1,-
TGTGCCAGCAGTGAATTCCAGGGGCCCGGCTACACCTTC,CASSEFQGPGYTF,-,13,TRBV2,TRBJ1-2,-
TGTGCCAGCTCCTCAGGGTCGGTTACCTATGGCTACACCTTC,CASSSGSVTYGYTF,-,14,TRBV18,TRBJ1-2,-
TGTGCCATCAGTGGGGGGCGTTACGAGCAGTACTTC,CAISGGRYEQYF,-,12,TRBV10-3,TRBJ2-7,-
TGTGCCAGCAGGAATCCGATATCTGGGGCCAACGTCCTGACTTTC,CASRNPISGANVLTF,-,15,TRBV27,TRBJ2-6,-
TGCAGCGTGGGGGGGGACAGGAATGAAAAACTGTTTTTT,CSVGGDRNEKLFF,TRBD1,13,TRBV29-1,TRBJ1-4,once